Below are 17 T cell receptor beta chains sequenced from a single sample in a study of low-dose radiotherapy and immunotherapy resistance in tumors. Time point of the sample: before trial treatment. TRAV and TRBV primers primed cDNA for both TCRalpha and TCRbeta. With a constant-region primer and a V-primer adapter, TCRs were subjected to roughly 20 PCR cycles of amplification. Each CDR3 protein is one row after TCRdb ran MiXCR on the reads. The table includes roughly 60,000 distinct CDR3 sequences, 20% to 25% detected once. The sample was PBMCs, taken before treatment. The receptor set was obtained from a male donor with prostate cancer.

This clonotype was recorded at least ten times. The V gene is TRBV30, the J gene TRBJ2-1; TRBD2 is a possible D gene (6 bases). CDR3 size: 13 residues. Germline V gene sequence: CDR1 GTSNPN, CDR2 SVGIG (reference sequence). V gave up 2 bases and J gave up 9 bases, with 14 bases separating them. The CDR3, as DNA: TGTGCCTGGAGTAAAGGGACCGGGGGTGAGCAGTTCTTC. This sequence encodes CAWSKGTGGEQFF.

Ten or more counts support this clonotype. This chain connects TRBV6-2 or TRBV6-3 to TRBJ2-1; TRBD2 agrees at 11 bases. The CDR3 length is 17 residues. Trimming removed 2 bases from V and 9 bases from J; junction bases left unmatched: 12. In germline, CDR1 is MNHEY, CDR2 SVGEGT. The CDR3 nucleotides are TGTGCCAGCAGTTACGGCCGACTAGCGGGAAAGGGGAGTGAGCAGTTCTTC. Protein sequence: CASSYGRLAGKGSEQFF.

Concerning this clonotype: No conserved phenylalanine or tryptophan is present at the end of the CDR3, so a read error is the likely explanation. This chain connects TRBV5-4 to TRBJ2-1, with TRBD1 matching over 8 bases. Germline trimming cut 4 bases from V and 2 bases from J; bases unmatched to any gene: 11. CDR1 and CDR2 from the germline V gene are SGHNT and YYREEE (reference sequence). The CDR3 spans 17 residues. For the CDR3, the DNA is TGTGCCAGCAGCCAAGAACCCGGGACAGGACCCTACAATGAGCAGTTCATC. This sequence encodes CASSQEPGTGPYNEQFI.

This clonotype was detected ten times or more. V is TRBV19 and J is TRBJ2-3; D call uncertain. Germline V gene sequence: CDR1 LNHDA, CDR2 SQIVND (reference sequence). V lost 10 bases to trimming and J lost 1 base, with 9 bases between them. The CDR3 extends over 12 amino acids. The CDR3 reads CATEDRTDTQYF. The CDR3 DNA sequence: TGTGCCACCGAGGACCGCACAGATACGCAGTATTTT.

The chain couples TRBV28 to TRBJ2-7; D is unresolved. CDR3 length equals 13 residues. The germline CDR1 and CDR2 sequences are MDHEN and SYDVKM. Between the trimmed V and J ends, which lost 2 bases and 5 bases, there was a span of 10 bases. CDR3 bases: TGTGCCAGCAGTTTACCCCCTGTGGACGAGCAGTACTTC. Translating gives CASSLPPVDEQYF.

A remark on this clonotype: A far larger clone differs by one base, so this is likely a read error. The J gene is TRBJ2-7, the V gene TRBV12-3 or TRBV12-4; D is ambiguous. The V end was cut by 7 bases, the J end by 7 bases, with 14 bases between. The CDR3 covers 12 residues. CDR3 coding DNA: TGTGCCAGCACCTTTACCTACAATGAGCAGTACTTC. This encodes CASTFTYNEQYF.

On this clonotype itself: Since a much larger clone is just one base distant, this may be a read error. CDR3 loop: CASSLPAMRTNEQFF. CDR3 in DNA: TGTGCCAGCAGTTTACCCGCGATGCGGACCAATGAGCAGTTCTTC. V is TRBV28 and J is TRBJ2-1; the D is unclear. This CDR3 has 15 amino acids. Germline assignment: CDR1 MDHEN and CDR2 SYDVKM. V gave up 2 bases and J gave up 6 bases, with 14 bases separating them.

The V and J genes are TRBV11-2 and TRBJ2-3, with 8 bases fitting TRBD1. V gave up 3 bases and J gave up 3 bases; unmatched junction bases: 5. In germline, CDR1 is SGHAT, CDR2 FQNNGV. This CDR3 comprises 15 residues. The CDR3 DNA sequence: TGTGCCAGCAGCTTGACAGGGGAGTGGACAGATACGCAGTATTTT. Translation: CASSLTGEWTDTQYF.

This clonotype was detected ten times or more. The chain combines TRBV7-2 with TRBJ2-1; 7 nucleotides line up with TRBD2. This CDR3 is 16 amino acids long. The V gene end was trimmed by 5 bases and the J gene end by 8 bases; junction bases not matched to a gene: 15. Germline CDR1 SGHTA, CDR2 FQGNSA. CDR3 loop: CASSPRIAGGVDEQFF. Here the CDR3 DNA reads TGTGCCAGCAGCCCCCGGATAGCGGGTGGGGTGGATGAGCAGTTCTTC.

This clonotype was seen ten or more times. The chain employs TRBV5-1 and TRBJ2-3, with TRBD2 as a possible D gene (6 bases). V was shortened by 0 bases and J by 5 bases, with 16 bases between the two germline ends. Germline assignment: CDR1 SGHRS and CDR2 YFSETQ. The CDR3 has 16 residues. The DNA of the CDR3 is TGCGCCAGCAGCTTGGCGGCGGGAACAAATGGAGATACGCAGTATTTT. Translating it yields CASSLAAGTNGDTQYF.

This clonotype occurred many times. This chain connects TRBV5-1 to TRBJ2-2; no reliable D call. This CDR3 is 15 amino acids long. V was pared by 0 bases and J by 3 bases, with 9 bases between. Germline CDR1 reads SGHRS; CDR2 reads YFSETQ. CDR3: CASSLAASYTGELFF. The DNA for the CDR3 is TGCGCCAGCAGCTTGGCCGCCAGTTACACCGGGGAGCTGTTTTTT.

This clonotype has a count of ten or more. The chain recombines TRBV28 with TRBJ1-1; D ambiguous. The CDR3 extends over 12 amino acids. V lost 4 bases, J lost 6 bases, and 9 bases lay in between. Per the germline V gene, CDR1 is MDHEN and CDR2 is SYDVKM. The CDR3: CASSSSLSEAFF. As DNA, the CDR3 is TGTGCCAGCAGTTCCTCCCTGTCTGAAGCTTTCTTT. Together with reference TRBV28 and TRBJ1-1, the CDR3 gives the full variable domain: DVKVTQSSRYLVKRTGEKVFLECVQDMDHENMFWYRQDPGLGLRLIYFSYDVKMKEKGDIPEGYSVSREKKERFSLILESASTNQTSMYLCASSSSLSEAFFGQGTRLTVV.

In this sample, this clonotype turned up many times. V usage is TRBV15 and J usage is TRBJ2-7; the D gene is possibly TRBD1 (5 bases). The V end was cut by 9 bases, the J end by 0 bases, with 9 bases between. Per the germline V gene, CDR1 is LNHNV and CDR2 is YYDKDF (reference sequence). The CDR3 contains 12 residues. The CDR3 here is CATEDSSYEQYF. For the CDR3, the DNA is TGTGCCACTGAAGACAGCTCCTACGAGCAGTACTTC. Together with reference TRBV15 and TRBJ2-7, the CDR3 gives the full variable domain: DAMVIQNPRYQVTQFGKPVTLSCSQTLNHNVMYWYQQKSSQAPKLLFHYYDKDFNNEADTPDNFQSRRPNTSFCFLDIRSPGLGDTAMYLCATEDSSYEQYFGPGTRLTVT.

The genes are TRBV13 and TRBJ1-5, with a possible D match to TRBD1 (6 bases). This CDR3 spans 15 amino acids. Trimming stripped 5 bases from V and 6 bases from J, with 17 bases between. CDR1 is PRHDT, CDR2 FYEKMQ, per germline (reference sequence). The CDR3 DNA sequence: TGTGCCAGCAGCGAGGGGGGCAATCGGGTTCAGCCCCAGCATTTT. Translating gives CASSEGGNRVQPQHF.

Regarding this clonotype: With a far larger clone one base away, a read error is the likely cause. The chain couples TRBV2 to TRBJ1-5; D ambiguous. This CDR3 has 12 amino acids. V gave up 3 bases and J gave up 4 bases, with 4 bases separating them. CDR1 SNHLY and CDR2 FYNNEI come from the germline V gene. The CDR3 DNA reads TGTGCCAGCAGTGACGCTAATCAGCCCCAGCATTTT. Translating it yields CASSDANQPQHF.

This clonotype was counted between two and nine times. The chain has TRBV28 and TRBJ2-3; D is undetermined. The CDR3 sequence is 13 residues long. Germline loops: CDR1 MDHEN, CDR2 SYDVKM. V lost 2 bases, J lost 0 bases, and 3 bases lay in between. The CDR3 DNA reads as TGTGCCAGCAGTTTAAGGAGCACAGATACGCAGTATTTT. Translated, it gives CASSLRSTDTQYF. Full variable domain (outside the CDR3, taken from reference TRBV28 and TRBJ2-3): DVKVTQSSRYLVKRTGEKVFLECVQDMDHENMFWYRQDPGLGLRLIYFSYDVKMKEKGDIPEGYSVSREKKERFSLILESASTNQTSMYLCASSLRSTDTQYFGPGTRLTVL.

This clonotype was seen at least ten times. The chain combines TRBV11-2 with TRBJ2-7; tentative D call: TRBD2 (5 bases). V was shortened by 8 bases and J by 2 bases, with 13 bases between the two germline ends. CDR1 is SGHAT, CDR2 FQNNGV, per germline. This CDR3 spans 13 amino acids. This chain's CDR3 is CASSTVAPYEQYF. The CDR3 bases are TGTGCCAGCTCTACGGTAGCGCCCTACGAGCAGTACTTC.